This is a list of T cell receptor beta chains from one sample in a study of T cell responses to AZD1222 COVID-19 vaccine. The data were produced by immunoSEQ multiplex PCR, yet TCRdb's version contains in-frame clones alone and is incomplete. The table records 150,000 or so clones, over 75% of them present only once. The input for sequencing was peripheral blood, taken on day 0 of AZD1222 vaccination. The source of these receptors is an adult in good health. The CDR3 runs from the conserved cysteine through the conserved F or W. A D gene is named only where the DNA matches it firmly. The listing skips clone size in some rows; elsewhere it reads once, few, many or a size class.

d_call	v_call	clone_size	j_call	cdr3_nt	cdr3_aa
-	TRBV7-2	-	TRBJ2-7	TGTGCCAGCAGCTTAGCCTCAGGACTACCCTTAACCAATTACGAGCAGTACTTC	CASSLASGLPLTNYEQYF
-	TRBV6-5	few	TRBJ1-5	TGTGCCAGCAGTTACTCTCGCGGACAGCCCCAGCATTTT	CASSYSRGQPQHF
-	TRBV5-1	-	TRBJ2-1	TGCGCCAGCAGCTTGGGGCAGGGATTCCACAATGAGCAGTTCTTC	CASSLGQGFHNEQFF
TRBD1	TRBV7-2	-	TRBJ2-1	TGTGCCAGCAGCTTGCGTTCGGGACAGGGGGCGCGGAATGAGCAGTTCTTC	CASSLRSGQGARNEQFF
-	TRBV5-4	-	TRBJ1-5	TGTGCCAGCAGCGAAGGGGGGGGCGTTAAGGGCAATCAGCCCCAGCATTTT	CASSEGGGVKGNQPQHF
-	TRBV9	-	TRBJ2-1	TGTGCCAGCAGCCCCGCATCCTCGGGGGGCTGGGGGCAGTTCTTC	CASSPASSGGWGQFF
-	TRBV10-3	-	TRBJ2-7	TGTGCCATCAGTGAGTCCCACAACTACGAGCAGTACTTC	CAISESHNYEQYF
TRBD1	TRBV4-1	-	TRBJ1-6	TGCGCCAGCAGCCCATCAGGGGGCGCGAATTCACCCCTCCACTTT	CASSPSGGANSPLHF
TRBD2	TRBV2	-	TRBJ2-4	TGTGCCAGCAGTACTAGCGGCTTAGCCAAAAACATTCAGTACTTC	CASSTSGLAKNIQYF
TRBD2	TRBV4-1	-	TRBJ2-1	TGCGCCAGCAGCCAAGCTGGGACTAGCGGGGCCAGTGAGCAGTTCTTC	CASSQAGTSGASEQFF
-	TRBV6-2/TRBV6-3	-	TRBJ2-2	TGTGCCAGCAGTTACGAAAGATGGACCGGGGAGCTGTTTTTT	CASSYERWTGELFF
TRBD1	TRBV9	few	TRBJ1-2	TGTGCCAGCAGCGTATCCGGGACAGGGCTGGTCGGTGGCTACACCTTC	CASSVSGTGLVGGYTF
-	TRBV7-2	-	TRBJ2-7	TGTGCCAGCAGCTTAGAGGTAGCTTACGAGCAGTACTTC	CASSLEVAYEQYF
-	TRBV12-3/TRBV12-4	few	TRBJ2-2	TGTGCCAGCAGGGCGGCCGGGGAGCTGTTTTTT	CASRAAGELFF
-	TRBV5-1	-	TRBJ1-2	TGCGCCAGCAGCAAGGACAGTAACTATGGCTACACCTTC	CASSKDSNYGYTF
TRBD1	TRBV12-3/TRBV12-4	-	TRBJ2-1	TGTGCCAGCAGAGGGACAGGGGGCAATGAGCAGTTCTTC	CASRGTGGNEQFF
-	TRBV27	-	TRBJ2-1	TGTGCCAGCAGTTTAAATAGGGCCCCCACAGGTGAGCAGTTCTTC	CASSLNRAPTGEQFF
-	TRBV6-2/TRBV6-3	-	TRBJ1-5	TGTGCCAGCAGTTACCGGGGATATCACGAGCCCCAGCATTTT	CASSYRGYHEPQHF
-	TRBV4-2	-	TRBJ1-1	TGTGCCAGCAGCCAAGGAGTAAGGAGGGATCTCGATATTGGGACTGAAGCTTTCTTT	CASSQGVRRDLDIGTEAFF
-	TRBV2	-	TRBJ2-1	TGTGCTAGCAGTGGTGTGGACAGCGACAATGAGCAGTTCTTC	CASSGVDSDNEQFF
TRBD1	TRBV4-3	-	TRBJ2-7	TGCGCCAGCAGCCAGAGGACAGGGACCTACGAGCAGTACTTC	CASSQRTGTYEQYF
TRBD2	TRBV9	-	TRBJ2-1	TGTGCCAGCAGCGGGGGACTAGCGTTAAATGAGCAGTTCTTC	CASSGGLALNEQFF
TRBD1	TRBV15	-	TRBJ1-1	TGTGCCACCAGCAGAGATCGGAGGATCGGAGGACTCACAGGGGGCGCGGGTTCGGCTTTCTTT	CATSRDRRIGGLTGGAGSAFF
-	TRBV19	-	TRBJ1-3	TGTGCCATGTCTGGGTCCGCTGGAAACACCATATATTTT	CAMSGSAGNTIYF
-	TRBV4-1	-	TRBJ2-7	TGCGCCAGCAGCCAAGAGAGGCTAGGCGAGCAGTACTTC	CASSQERLGEQYF
-	TRBV24-1	-	TRBJ2-1	TGTGCCACCAGTGATTTCGACAATGAGCAGTTCTTC	CATSDFDNEQFF
-	TRBV4-3	-	TRBJ1-4	TGCGCCAGCAGCCAAGGCAGGGGTTTTGAAAAACTGTTTTTT	CASSQGRGFEKLFF
-	TRBV12-3/TRBV12-4	-	TRBJ1-2	TGTGCCAGCAGTTCGGGGGGTAGCGGCTACACCTTC	CASSSGGSGYTF
TRBD1	TRBV7-9	-	TRBJ2-5	TGTGCCAGCAGCCAGGGGACAGGGGGGGAGACCCAGTACTTC	CASSQGTGGETQYF
-	TRBV7-2	few	TRBJ1-6	TGTGCCAGCAGCTCCCAGGGGAGAGATAATTCACCCCTCCACTTT	CASSSQGRDNSPLHF
-	TRBV7-2	-	TRBJ1-6	TGTGCCAGCAGCCCCTCGATGGGGGGTAATATTTATTCACCCCTCCACTTT	CASSPSMGGNIYSPLHF
-	TRBV3-1/TRBV3-2	once	TRBJ2-4	TGTGCCAGCAGCCAACAGGTAGATATAGCCAAAAACATTCAGTACTTC	CASSQQVDIAKNIQYF
TRBD1	TRBV13	-	TRBJ1-2	TGTGCCAGCAGCACGGGGGACAGAGAAAATGGCTACACCTTC	CASSTGDRENGYTF
TRBD2	TRBV24-1	-	TRBJ2-2	TGTGCCACCAAATCAGCGGGAGCTGCCACCGGGGAGCTGTTTTTT	CATKSAGAATGELFF
-	TRBV12-3/TRBV12-4	-	TRBJ2-7	TGTGCCAGCAGCCTTTCCCGCGAGCAGTACTTC	CASSLSREQYF
TRBD2	TRBV28	-	TRBJ2-7	TGTGCCAGCAGTTTTCGACTAGCGGATAGCTCCTACGAGCAGTACTTC	CASSFRLADSSYEQYF
-	TRBV28	-	TRBJ1-3	TGTGCCAGCAGTTTACTCCCCCCCGGTCGGCGCGGAAACACCATATATTTT	CASSLLPPGRRGNTIYF
-	TRBV30	-	TRBJ2-3	TGTGCCTGGGGCTCAGGGGTTGGGACAGATACGCAGTATTTT	CAWGSGVGTDTQYF
-	TRBV6-5	-	TRBJ1-5	TGTGCCAGCGTGTTGGACCTCCTAAATCAGCCCCAGCATTTT	CASVLDLLNQPQHF
TRBD1	TRBV7-9	-	TRBJ1-2	TGTGCCAGCAGCTTATTCGGGACAGGGGACTATGGCTACACCTTC	CASSLFGTGDYGYTF
TRBD2	TRBV11-3	-	TRBJ2-2	TGTGCCAGCAGCCCCCGGACTAGCGGGGCGAACACCGGGGAGCTGTTTTTT	CASSPRTSGANTGELFF
TRBD1	TRBV5-4	-	TRBJ1-2	TGTGCCAGCAGCGAGACAGGGGCTGGGGTCTATGGCTACACCTTC	CASSETGAGVYGYTF
TRBD2	TRBV7-3	once	TRBJ2-5	TGTGCCAGCAGCCCCCGGGCTAGCGGAGAGACCCAGTACTTC	CASSPRASGETQYF
-	TRBV4-3	-	TRBJ1-1	TGCGCCAGCAGCCAAGGTCAGGGAGTAGGAACTGAAGCTTTCTTT	CASSQGQGVGTEAFF
-	TRBV28	few	TRBJ2-5	TGTGCCAGTAAAGAGCGGGCACTACAAGAGACCCAGTACTTC	CASKERALQETQYF
-	TRBV28	-	TRBJ1-6	TGTGCCAGCAGTTTGCCGGGGACCTGGTCACCCCTCCACTTT	CASSLPGTWSPLHF
-	TRBV19	once	TRBJ1-2	TGTGCCAGTAGTCTAGCGGGACACCATCCTAACGGGGGCTACACCTTC	CASSLAGHHPNGGYTF
-	TRBV4-3	-	TRBJ2-6	TGCGCCAGCAGCCAGACCTCTGGGGCCAACGTCCTGACTTTC	CASSQTSGANVLTF
-	TRBV3-1/TRBV3-2	-	TRBJ1-1	TGTGCCAGCAGCCAAGCTGGGGCAGTGGGAACTGAAGCTTTCTTT	CASSQAGAVGTEAFF
-	TRBV21-1	-	TRBJ1-1	TGTGCCACCCCGGCGGTCCGAATCACTGAAGCTTTCTTT	CATPAVRITEAFF
-	TRBV27	-	TRBJ1-6	TGTGCCAGCAGTGGGGGGGTAAATTCACCCCTCCACTTT	CASSGGVNSPLHF
-	TRBV5-1	-	TRBJ1-4	TGCGCCAGCAGCTTGAGACAGGACGGGGAAAAACTGTTTTTT	CASSLRQDGEKLFF
-	TRBV6-5	-	TRBJ2-7	TGTGCCAGCAGCCCCGATTACGAGCAGTACTTC	CASSPDYEQYF
-	TRBV9	-	TRBJ1-3	TGTGCCAGCAGCGTTATGGGGGGGTCTGGAAACACCATATATTTT	CASSVMGGSGNTIYF
TRBD1	TRBV5-1	-	TRBJ1-6	TGCGCCAGCAGCGGGGGACAGGGTGGGTATAATTCACCCCTCCACTTT	CASSGGQGGYNSPLHF